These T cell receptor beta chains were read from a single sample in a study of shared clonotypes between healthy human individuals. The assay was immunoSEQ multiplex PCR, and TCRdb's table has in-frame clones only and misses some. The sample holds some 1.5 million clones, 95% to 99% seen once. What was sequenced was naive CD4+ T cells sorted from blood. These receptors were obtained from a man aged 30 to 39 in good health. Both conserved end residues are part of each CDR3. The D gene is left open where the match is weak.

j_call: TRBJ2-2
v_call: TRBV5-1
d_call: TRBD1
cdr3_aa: CASSSPGQGLAGELFF
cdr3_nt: TGCGCCAGCAGCTCACCGGGACAGGGGCTCGCCGGGGAGCTGTTTTTT

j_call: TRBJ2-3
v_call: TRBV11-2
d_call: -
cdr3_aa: CASSLVAGLGADTQYF
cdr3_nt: TGTGCCAGCAGCTTAGTCGCGGGACTTGGCGCAGATACGCAGTATTTT

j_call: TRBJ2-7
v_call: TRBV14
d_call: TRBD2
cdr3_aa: CASSLTSGGTEQYF
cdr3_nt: TGTGCCAGCAGCCTGACTAGCGGGGGTACCGAGCAGTACTTC

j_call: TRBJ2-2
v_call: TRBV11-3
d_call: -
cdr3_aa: CASSLVRTGELFF
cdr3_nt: TGTGCCAGCAGCTTAGTCCGAACCGGGGAGCTGTTTTTT

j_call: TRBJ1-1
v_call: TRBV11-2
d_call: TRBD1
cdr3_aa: CASSWGQGAEAFF
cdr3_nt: TGTGCCAGCAGCTGGGGACAGGGGGCGGAAGCTTTCTTT

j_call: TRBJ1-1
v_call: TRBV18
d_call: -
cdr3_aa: CASSLRAGTGNTEAFF
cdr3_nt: TGTGCCAGCTCACTTCGAGCCGGGACGGGGAACACTGAAGCTTTCTTT

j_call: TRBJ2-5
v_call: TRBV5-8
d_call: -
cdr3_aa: CASSFFVGRETQYF
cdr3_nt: TGTGCCAGCAGCTTTTTTGTAGGCAGAGAGACCCAGTACTTC

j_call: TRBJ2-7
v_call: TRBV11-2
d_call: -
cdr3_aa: CASSLVRRTYEQYF
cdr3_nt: TGTGCCAGCAGCTTAGTCCGCCGCACCTACGAGCAGTACTTC

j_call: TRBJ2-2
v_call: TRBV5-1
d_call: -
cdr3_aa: CASSFRGNTGELFF
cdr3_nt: TGCGCCAGCAGCTTTCGGGGGAACACCGGGGAGCTGTTTTTT

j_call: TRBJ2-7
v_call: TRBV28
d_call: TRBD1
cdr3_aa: CASRGQGAWEQYF
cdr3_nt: TGTGCCAGCAGAGGACAGGGGGCATGGGAGCAGTACTTC

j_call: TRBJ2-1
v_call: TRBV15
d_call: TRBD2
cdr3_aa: CATSRDLAGVDNEQFF
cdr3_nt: TGTGCCACCAGCAGAGATCTAGCGGGAGTGGACAATGAGCAGTTCTTC

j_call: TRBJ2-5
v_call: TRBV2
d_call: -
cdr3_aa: CASCGGEQETQYF
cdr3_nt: TGTGCCAGCTGTGGCGGGGAACAAGAGACCCAGTACTTC

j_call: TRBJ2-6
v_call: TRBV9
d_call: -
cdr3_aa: CASSSGAGANVLTF
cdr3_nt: TGTGCCAGCAGCTCCGGAGCTGGGGCCAACGTCCTGACTTTC

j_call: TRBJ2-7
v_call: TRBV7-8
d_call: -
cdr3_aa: CASSLEGYPDHEQYF
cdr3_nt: TGTGCCAGCAGCTTAGAGGGTTACCCCGACCACGAGCAGTACTTC

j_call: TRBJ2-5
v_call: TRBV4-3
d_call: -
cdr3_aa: CASSQDIRETQYF
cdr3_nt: TGCGCCAGCAGCCAAGATATACGGGAGACCCAGTACTTC

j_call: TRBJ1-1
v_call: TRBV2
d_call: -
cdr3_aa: CASTGGVNTEAFF
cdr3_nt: TGTGCCAGCACCGGAGGGGTGAACACTGAAGCTTTCTTT